Each of the 2 T cell receptor beta chains below was sequenced from the same sample in a study of OX40 agonist ivuxolimab in advanced cancers. The table came from immunoSEQ multiplex PCR; TCRdb's copy has only in-frame clones and leaves some out. The profile shows some 14,000 clones, roughly 80% of them singletons. Sequencing was performed on CD4+ or CD8+ T cells sorted from blood, taken in a trial of the OX40 agonist ivuxolimab. These receptors were collected from an adult with an advanced solid tumor such as melanoma, head and neck, liver or kidney cancer.

The gene calls are TRBV11-2 and TRBJ2-7; a weak D match, TRBD1 (6 bases). The CDR3 is 13 amino acids. The V and J ends lost 1 base and 5 bases respectively, with 9 bases between them. Per the germline V gene, CDR1 is SGHAT and CDR2 is FQNNGV. For the CDR3, the DNA is TGTGCCAGCAGCTTAGGGACAGAAAACGAGCAGTACTTC. This translates into CASSLGTENEQYF.

The gene calls are TRBV29-1 and TRBJ2-7; the D gene is possibly TRBD2 (7 bases). The germline gives CDR1 SQVTM, CDR2 ANQGSEA. V shed 1 base and J shed 5 bases, with 15 bases lying between them. The CDR3 runs 14 residues. The chain's CDR3 is CSVEGGGVGDEQYF. CDR3 nucleotide sequence: TGCAGCGTTGAAGGAGGGGGGGTCGGGGACGAGCAGTACTTC.